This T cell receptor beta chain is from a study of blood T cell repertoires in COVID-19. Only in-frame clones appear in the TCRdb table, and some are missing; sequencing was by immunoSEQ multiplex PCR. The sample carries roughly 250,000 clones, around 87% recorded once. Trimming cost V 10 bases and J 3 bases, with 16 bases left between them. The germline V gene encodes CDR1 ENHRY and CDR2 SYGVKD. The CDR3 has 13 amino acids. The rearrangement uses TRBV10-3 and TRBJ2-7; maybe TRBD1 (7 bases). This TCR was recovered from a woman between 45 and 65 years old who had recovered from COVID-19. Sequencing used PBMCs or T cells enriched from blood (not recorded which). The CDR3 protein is CATAGQGGYEQYF. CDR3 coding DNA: TGTGCCACCGCCGGGCAGGGGGGCTACGAGCAGTACTTC.